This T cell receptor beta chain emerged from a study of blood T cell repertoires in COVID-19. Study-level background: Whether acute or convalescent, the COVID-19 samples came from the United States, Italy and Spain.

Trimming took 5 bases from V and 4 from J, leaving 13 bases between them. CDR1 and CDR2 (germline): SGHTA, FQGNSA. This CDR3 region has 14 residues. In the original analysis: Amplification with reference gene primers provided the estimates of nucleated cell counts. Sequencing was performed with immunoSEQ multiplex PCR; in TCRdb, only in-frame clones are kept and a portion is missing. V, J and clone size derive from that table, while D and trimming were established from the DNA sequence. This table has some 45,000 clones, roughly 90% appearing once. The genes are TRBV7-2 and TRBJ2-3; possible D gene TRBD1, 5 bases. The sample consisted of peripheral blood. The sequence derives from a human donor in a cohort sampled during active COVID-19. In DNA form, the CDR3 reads TGTGCCAGCAGCCCTCAGGGTGGCCCAGATACGCAGTATTTT. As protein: CASSPQGGPDTQYF.